A single sample gave rise to the 15 T cell receptor beta chains below, sequenced in a study of T cells in Graves' hyperthyroidism and ophthalmopathy. Amplified regions were TCR beta CDR3 sequences from RNA transcripts. HTBI primers were the set used in a first-round RT-PCR of the TCR CDR3. TCRdb re-called the multiplex PCR reads with MiXCR, one entry per CDR3 protein. Here the sample spans approximately 640,000 distinct CDR3 sequences, around 16% being singletons. The sequenced sample was blood. Source of these receptors: a man aged 50 to 60 with Graves' hyperthyroidism.

This clonotype was recorded at least ten times. CDR3 loop: CSVEDATSGMSYEQYF. The CDR3 region has the DNA TGCAGCGTTGAAGATGCGACTAGCGGGATGTCCTACGAGCAGTACTTC. This chain links TRBV29-1 with TRBJ2-7, with TRBD2 matching over 11 bases. CDR3 length: 16 amino acids. Germline V gives CDR1 SQVTM, CDR2 ANQGSEA. V shed 0 bases and J 1 base; nucleotides not matched to a gene: 5.

In its sample, this clonotype was seen many times. The rearrangement joins TRBV27 to TRBJ2-7, with D possibly TRBD2 on 5 matching bases. V was shortened by 0 bases and J by 5 bases, with 11 bases between the two germline ends. CDR1 and CDR2 (germline): MNHEY, SMNVEV (reference sequence). CDR3 length equals 14 residues. The CDR3 region is CASSLSPGINEQYF. In DNA, the CDR3 is TGTGCCAGCAGTTTATCACCGGGAATCAACGAGCAGTACTTC.

For this clonotype: One junction end disagrees with the germline gene, perhaps due to a read error. The chain carries TRBV7-7 and TRBJ1-4; 8 nucleotides agree with TRBD1. Germline loops: CDR1 SSHAT, CDR2 FNYEAQ (reference sequence). The CDR3 is 20 residues long. CDR3: CASSCAFPRQGPRPLEKLFF. The CDR3 coding sequence is TGTGCTAGCAGCTGCGCATTCCCTCGACAGGGGCCTAGACCATTGGAAAAACTGTTTTTT.

This clonotype was detected many times. The chain employs TRBV30 and TRBJ2-1; D is undetermined. Germline CDR1 is GTSNPN and CDR2 is SVGIG (reference sequence). The CDR3 covers 12 residues. Deletions cut 3 bases from V and 8 bases from J, with 11 bases between. The CDR3 spells CAWRLDGYEQFF. CDR3 bases: TGTGCCTGGAGACTGGACGGGTATGAGCAGTTCTTC.

This clonotype was counted at least ten times. This chain uses TRBV6-2 or TRBV6-3 with TRBJ2-1, with 9 bases matching TRBD1. V was pared by 1 base and J by 6 bases, with 4 bases of the junction left unmatched. The CDR3 spans 15 residues. Germline CDR1 and CDR2: MNHEY and SVGEGT. The CDR3: CASSYWGQGFNEQFF. CDR3 coding DNA: TGTGCCAGCAGTTACTGGGGACAGGGTTTCAATGAGCAGTTCTTC.

The chain joins TRBV7-9 to TRBJ2-1, with 9 bases lining up with TRBD2. Germline CDR1 SEHNR, CDR2 FQNEAQ (reference sequence). The CDR3 is 13 amino acids. Trimming cost V 1 base and J 15 bases; bases outside gene matches: 7. The CDR3 nucleotides are TGTGCCAGCAGCTTAGTGGTAGCGGGAGCCCTGTTCTTC. Amino acids: CASSLVVAGALFF.

At least ten counts were recorded for this clonotype. The chain joins TRBV10-3 to TRBJ2-7, with 7 bases matching TRBD1. CDR3 length equals 15 residues. The V and J ends lost 3 bases and 3 bases, in that order; junction bases with no gene match: 8. The germline gives CDR1 ENHRY, CDR2 SYGVKD. The CDR3, as DNA: TGTGCCATCAGTGATAACCGACAGGGCTTCTACGAGCAGTACTTC. It encodes CAISDNRQGFYEQYF.

There are many counts of this clonotype. The chain has TRBV20-1 and TRBJ1-2, with TRBD1 identical over 9 bases. The ends lost 6 bases at V and 5 bases at J; junction bases unmatched: 4. CDR1 is DFQATT, CDR2 SNEGSKA, per germline (reference sequence). The CDR3 extends over 12 amino acids. CDR3 nucleotide sequence: TGCAGTGCCGGGACAGGGACTTATGGCTACACCTTC. As protein: CSAGTGTYGYTF.

This clonotype has a count of ten or more. The chain carries TRBV10-3 and TRBJ2-5, with D unresolved. The CDR3 spans 15 residues. Trimming left V 3 bases short and J 5 bases short, with 16 bases between. CDR1 is ENHRY and CDR2 is SYGVKD in the germline V gene. The CDR3 is CAISESGQQSETQYF. The CDR3 DNA follows: TGTGCCATCAGTGAATCTGGCCAGCAATCGGAGACCCAGTACTTC.

The chain employs TRBV13 and TRBJ2-7; D not resolved. The CDR3 spans 15 residues. Germline CDR1 PRHDT, CDR2 FYEKMQ (reference sequence). Trimming shortened V by 0 bases and J by 2 bases, and 11 bases separated the two germline ends. The CDR3 DNA is TGTGCCAGCAGCTTAGGAAATATAGGCCCCTACGAGCAGTACTTC. It yields the protein CASSLGNIGPYEQYF.

In its sample, this clonotype was seen many times. This chain links TRBV2 with TRBJ2-3, with 13 positions matching TRBD2. CDR3 length equals 15 residues. CDR1 and CDR2 (germline): SNHLY, FYNNEI. V was clipped by 6 bases and J by 6 bases; unmatched bases: 6. CDR3 nucleotides: TGTGCCAGCAGAAGAGGACTAGCGGGAGCCGATACGCAGTATTTT. Protein: CASRRGLAGADTQYF.

This clonotype was recorded at least ten times. The gene calls are TRBV2 and TRBJ2-3; D uncertain. V lost 3 bases and J lost 3, with 4 bases in between. The germline CDR1 and CDR2 sequences are SNHLY and FYNNEI. The CDR3 length is 12 residues. The DNA of the CDR3 is TGTGCCAGCAGTGAGGGTACAGATACGCAGTATTTT. Its protein is CASSEGTDTQYF.

The V and J genes are TRBV3-1 and TRBJ2-7; TRBD1 might be the D (6 bases). V was shortened by 6 bases and J by 5 bases, with 17 bases between the two germline ends. Germline V gene lookup returns CDR1 LGHDT and CDR2 YNNKEL (reference sequence). The CDR3 loop spans 14 amino acids. The CDR3 region has the DNA TGTGCCAGCAGTTTCTACAGGGAGATCGACGAGCAGTACTTC. The encoded protein is CASSFYREIDEQYF.

This rearrangement joins TRBV6-1 to TRBJ1-2; TRBD1 matches 12 bases. V lost 5 bases, J lost 5 bases, and 6 bases stayed unmatched. The CDR3 totals 15 residues. Germline V gene sequence: CDR1 MNHNS, CDR2 SASEGT. The CDR3 DNA follows: TGTGCCAGCAGTCCCGGGACAGGGGGCACGTATGGCTACACCTTC. Protein product: CASSPGTGGTYGYTF.

The chain has TRBV6-5 and TRBJ1-2; D might be TRBD1 (6 bases). Germline CDR1 MNHEY, CDR2 SVGAGI. There are 14 residues in the CDR3. Trimming took 0 bases from V and 4 from J, leaving 9 bases between them. The CDR3 spells CASSYSTGPYGYTF. The CDR3 DNA reads as TGTGCCAGCAGTTACTCCACAGGGCCCTATGGCTACACCTTC.